This T cell receptor beta chain was captured by sequencing in a study of shared clonotypes between healthy human individuals. How the authors handled the data: ImmunoSEQ supplied junction-only sequences lacking quality scores, so filtering was different. Repertoires were generated with immunoSEQ multiplex PCR, while TCRdb's copy carries only in-frame clones and drops some. The V and J calls and the clone size are those of that table, but D and trimming were determined from the DNA. The sample lists hundreds of thousands of clones; just over 90% were seen once. Study conclusions and caveats: Generally, estimated richness proved larger in naive subsets than it did in memory subsets.

Naive CD8 cells, CD45RO-negative and positively selected for CCR7, excluded terminally differentiated effector memory CD45RA+ cells. Worth noting for this clone: Its antigen is undetermined.

The sequenced sample consisted of naive CD8+ T cells sorted from blood. The receptor's source is a man aged 25-40 years in good health.

The CDR3 DNA reads TGTGCCAGCAGCACTAGGATTGGGGGAACCGGGGAGCTGTTTTTT. It is translated as CASSTRIGGTGELFF. This rearrangement joins TRBV21-1 to TRBJ2-2. TRBV21-1 is termed a pseudogene. CDR3 length: 15 residues.